The clone carrying this T cell receptor (beta chain) was observed a single time. This sample was taken from a study of blood T cell repertoires in COVID-19. Study overall: There were acute and convalescent COVID-19 samples, and they came from the United States, Italy and Spain. PBMCs, B-cell-depleted T cells, or T cells were the source of the cDNA or gDNA that made up the material.

The CDR3 sequence is 13 residues long. With 4 bases removed from V and 5 bases from J, the gap between germline ends came to 12 bases. Germline CDR1 reads MGHRA; CDR2 reads YSYEKL. Per the study methods: Estimates of nucleated cell counts were drawn from the amplification of reference gene primers. TCRdb's table, derived via immunoSEQ multiplex PCR, lists solely in-frame clones and lacks some. That table is the source of V, J and clone size, and D and trimming were worked out from the DNA. The data contain 75,000 to 100,000 clones, roughly 78% of them singletons. This rearrangement joins TRBV4-1 to TRBJ2-7; D ambiguous. This receptor was identified in a human donor in a cohort sampled during active COVID-19. Specimen: peripheral blood. The chain's CDR3 is CASSPAGFNEQYF. In DNA, the CDR3 is TGCGCCAGCAGCCCCGCCGGTTTCAACGAGCAGTACTTC.